This T cell receptor (beta chain) was identified in a study of blood T cell repertoires in COVID-19. The overall study: The study drew acute and convalescent COVID-19 samples from the United States, Italy and Spain. Nucleic acid was either cDNA or gDNA, and it came from T cells, B-cell-depleted T cells, or PBMCs.

This table comes from immunoSEQ multiplex PCR, and its TCRdb copy is limited to in-frame clones, with some not included. This table holds roughly 200,000 clones, around 82% found once. This clone came up many times. The junction had 0 bases not matched to a gene; V was cut back by 6 bases and J by 5 bases. The germline V gene encodes CDR1 MGHDK and CDR2 SYGVNS. The CDR3 is made up of 11 amino acids. The sequencing input was peripheral blood. This receptor was identified in a man aged 40-55 years with active or convalescent COVID-19. This chain connects TRBV25-1 to TRBJ1-2; 7 bases agree with TRBD1. The CDR3 loop reads CASSRGYGYTF. The CDR3 DNA follows: TGTGCCAGCAGCAGGGGGTATGGCTACACCTTC.